One TCR beta chain is described in this entry. The antigen remains undetermined. This sample is part of a study of early T cells in non-severe SARS-CoV-2 infection. Study-level results: Anti-spike CD8 responses were favored in VDJdb matching, and private and CD4 specificities were missed.

TCRdb re-analysed the 5' RACE reads in MiXCR, keeping a single row per CDR3 protein. This sample has about 90,000 distinct CDR3 sequences, with 10% to 15% found just once. J lost 6 bases, V lost 6 bases, and 9 bases had no gene match. The germline V gene has CDR1 SQVTM and CDR2 ANQGSEA. CDR3 length: 14 residues. The sample here was whole blood, taken at baseline. This chain links TRBV29-1 with TRBJ2-2; TRBD1 matches 8 bases. The receptor was derived from an adult who was a healthcare worker with PCR-confirmed SARS-CoV-2 infection or an uninfected control (not recorded which). CDR3 coding DNA: TGCAGCGTCATGACAGGGGTCCCCGCCGGGGAGCTGTTTTTT. Translation gives CSVMTGVPAGELFF.